This TCR beta chain is drawn from a study of blood T cells in healthy people across ages. Study-wide points: More naive CD4+ cells and higher diversity were found in long-lived than in aged donors. Diversity of TCR beta per million T cells declined in a roughly linear way with age.

This clonotype was recorded at least ten times. As yet, its antigen is unknown. The second PCR ran about 6 to 12 cycles with a sample-barcoded 5' primer and J-beta primers. TCRdb called the 5' RACE reads again in MiXCR, with one record for every CDR3 protein. The table has about 640,000 distinct CDR3 sequences, about 53% seen once. V dropped 0 bases and J dropped 4; count of bases not matched to a gene: 3. The CDR3 consists of 15 residues. Germline V lookup: CDR1 SGHTA, CDR2 FQGNSA. This TCR came from a man aged 55 to 69 in good health. The sequencing sample was made of blood. The chain combines TRBV7-2 with TRBJ2-7; 10 nucleotides line up with TRBD1. The CDR3 nucleotides read TGTGCCAGCAGCTTAGCTGGGACAGGGGCATACGAGCAGTACTTC. It encodes CASSLAGTGAYEQYF.